This paragraph covers one T cell receptor beta chain sequence. This clone was seen once. There is no known antigen for this receptor. It has no much larger one-base neighbor in the sample; base qualities were not kept. The source of the sample is a study of blood T cell repertoires in COVID-19 (dated by TCRdb to 2020 to 2022). Looking at the study overall: Samples covering the acute and convalescent phases of COVID-19 were provided by collaborators in the United States, Italy and Spain. A freely available public database, intended as a resource for researchers studying the immune response to SARS-CoV-2, is where the repertoires were released. The prospective study material was composed of cDNA or gDNA derived from T cells, B-cell-depleted T cells, or PBMCs. Sample metadata almost always included a de-identified subject ID, COVID-19 status, age in years and sex. The samples were drawn from two sources: the first 160 participants of the ongoing ImmuneRACE study, and 1,000 to 1,500 subjects contributed by 6 global collaborators. Deeply sampled blood TCRbeta repertoires from subjects exposed to, actively infected with, or recovered from COVID-19 were included in the dataset. Where available, HLA class I and class II types were obtained from metadata supplied by the sample provider rather than from assay-based typing. Broad study findings and their caveats: Clinical and demographic metadata were provided uncurated, with the amount varying by source and participant.

TCRbeta CDR3 regions were amplified from genomic DNA using the immunoSEQ Assay, a bias-controlled multiplex PCR. In the source study's methods: The number of nucleated cells in each sample was estimated by amplification of reference gene primers within the assay. Sequence reads were collapsed and filtered to measure the absolute abundance of every unique TCRbeta CDR3 rearrangement. Productive Simpson clonality was computed per sample as the square root of Simpson's diversity index over productive rearrangements. This immuneACCESS table, as held by TCRdb, lists in-frame sequences with V and J called but not all clones. Of the missing ones, under half trace to an unresolved V gene in checked studies; the others have no known cause. That table gives V, J and clone size, and the DNA gave D and trimming. For this sample there are over 450,000 clones; roughly nine tenths appear just once. The top ten clones comprise roughly 0.84% of the sample.

One collaborating source in Seattle enrolled patients during active infection and followed them longitudinally through the course of disease. Whole blood was collected in K2EDTA tubes by collaborating institutions according to the institutions' own protocols. For TCRbeta analysis, collaborators shipped samples as frozen whole blood, isolated PBMCs, or DNA extracted from either of those sample types. The CDR3 runs 14 amino acids, cysteine and phenylalanine included. Only the CDR3 DNA is retained, 42 bases long and in frame from the first base. CDR1 and CDR2, per the germline V gene (reference sequence), are GTSNPN and SVGIG. V trim: 2 bases; J trim: 1 base; unmatched bases: 2.

The sample was peripheral blood. The chain is encoded by TRBV30 joined to TRBJ2-5; 9 central bases correspond to TRBD1. The clonotype comes from a man aged 18 to 29 with COVID-19, enrolled during active disease. The CDR3 region: CAWSQQGAQETQYF. The DNA is as follows: TGTGCCTGGAGTCAACAGGGGGCCCAAGAGACCCAGTACTTC.